This TCR beta chain was documented in a study of early T cells in non-severe SARS-CoV-2 infection. Study overall: The sequenced material was bulk RNA from unsorted whole blood, and its chains were unpaired.

TCRdb re-derived calls from the 5' RACE reads in MiXCR, one entry per CDR3 protein. The sample carries approximately 90,000 distinct CDR3 sequences, roughly 15% recorded once. The CDR3 loop spans 15 amino acids. Trimming pared 0 bases from V and 1 base from J, leaving 7 bases between. From germline, CDR1 is KGHSH and CDR2 LQKENI. This chain connects TRBV18 to TRBJ2-1; D possibly corresponds to TRBD2 (6 bases). This clonotype was obtained from an adult who was a healthcare worker with PCR-confirmed SARS-CoV-2 infection or an uninfected control (not recorded which). Sample: whole blood, taken at baseline. The CDR3 loop is CASSPPGTSYNEQFF. CDR3 DNA sequence: TGTGCCAGCTCACCACCCGGGACTTCCTACAATGAGCAGTTCTTC. Filled out from reference TRBV18 and TRBJ2-1, the complete variable domain reads NAGVMQNPRHLVRRRGQEARLRCSPMKGHSHVYWYRQLPEEGLKFMVYLQKENIIDESGMPKERFSAEFPKEGPSILRIQQVVRGDSAAYFCASSPPGTSYNEQFFGPGTRLTVL.